The present entry profiles one T cell receptor (beta chain) with its context. Its target is unknown. This clone may be a read error of a much larger clone one base away. The sample originates from a study of response to subunit inactivated influenza vaccine. Study-wide results and limits: Authors proposed each seasonal influenza vaccination draws in few new T cells.

The CDR3 consists of 16 residues. The J segment lost 2 bases and the V segment lost 5 bases, leaving 10 bases of the junction unmatched. TCRdb ran MiXCR on the RT-PCR reads and lists one entry per CDR3 protein. The sample lists some 480,000 distinct CDR3 sequences; over 9.5% were seen once. The chain combines TRBV12-3 or TRBV12-4 with TRBJ2-3; 7 bases are shared with TRBD2. The clonotype was recovered from a man aged 45-65 years who received an inactivated influenza vaccine. The sample here was PBMCs from blood, taken roughly 45 days after vaccination. The CDR3 loop reads CASSPGLVGPTDTQYF. The CDR3 nucleotides read TGTGCCAGCAGTCCCGGACTAGTGGGGCCCACAGATACGCAGTATTTT.